The source of this T cell receptor beta chain is a study of shared clonotypes between healthy human individuals. Study as a whole: The people who gave samples were two women and a few men aged 18 to 49.

The authors distributed each subset's genomic DNA evenly over several immunoSEQ plates. Here immunoSEQ multiplex PCR was the method, and the copy in TCRdb shows in-frame clones only, minus some. The sample shows about a million clones, roughly 72% of them seen only once. The ends were cut back, 3 bases at V and 9 bases at J, with 14 bases in the middle. The germline V gene encodes CDR1 MDHEN and CDR2 SYDVKM. The CDR3 covers 13 residues. The TCR sequence derives from a young man in good health. Sequenced: memory CD4+ T cells sorted from blood. The subset is: CD45RA-negative fraction. The chain employs TRBV28 and TRBJ2-5; D might be TRBD1 (6 bases). The CDR3 region has the DNA TGTGCCAGCAGTTTCCAGGGGTCTCGGGCCCAGTACTTC. The encoded protein is CASSFQGSRAQYF.